Below are 27 T cell receptor beta chains sequenced from a single sample in a study of blood T cell repertoires in COVID-19. Data came from immunoSEQ multiplex PCR; TCRdb stores just in-frame clones and leaves some out. The table has a few hundred thousand clones, approximately 87% seen once. Specimen: peripheral blood. Receptors originate from a man in his sixties with acute or convalescent COVID-19.

The chain couples TRBV5-1 to TRBJ1-2, with unresolved D. V was cut by 4 bases and J by 7 bases, with 17 bases left in between. This CDR3 contains 14 residues. Per the germline V gene, CDR1 is SGHRS and CDR2 is YFSETQ. Written as DNA, the CDR3 is TGCGCCAGCAGCCCGGGTCCGGGTAGTGGTGGCTACACCTTC. Amino acid sequence: CASSPGPGSGGYTF.

This clone appeared a single time. The chain is built from TRBV6-5 and TRBJ1-6, with D hard to call. Trimming took off 0 bases at V and 7 bases at J, with 10 bases between the two ends. Germline CDR1 is MNHEY and CDR2 is SVGAGI. CDR3 size: 15 residues. The CDR3 reads CASSYSGIQNSPLHF. CDR3 DNA: TGTGCCAGCAGTTACTCCGGGATTCAGAATTCACCCCTCCACTTT.

The chain combines TRBV6-1 with TRBJ1-4; possible D gene TRBD1, 6 bases. This CDR3 is built from 13 residues. The V gene lost 3 bases and the J gene lost 8 bases, with 10 bases spanning the gap. Germline-derived CDR1 and CDR2 are MNHNS and SASEGT. The CDR3 nucleotides are TGTGCCAGCAGTGATGGGGGCGGGGAAAAACTGTTTTTT. Translated: CASSDGGGEKLFF.

The rearrangement joins TRBV11-3 to TRBJ2-7; 10 nucleotides match TRBD1. CDR3 size: 14 residues. Germline V CDR1 and CDR2: SGHNT, YENEEA. J gave up 5 bases and V 3 bases, and 4 bases lay outside the gene matches. As DNA, the CDR3 is TGTGCCAGCAGCTTCGGGACAGGGGATCACGAGCAGTACTTC. Its protein product is CASSFGTGDHEQYF.

This clone was seen just once. This chain links TRBV4-2 with TRBJ1-2; D possibly corresponds to TRBD1 (6 bases). Trimming left V 0 bases short and J 0 bases short, with 14 bases between. Per the germline V gene, CDR1 is LGHNA and CDR2 is YNFKEQ. The length of the CDR3 is 17 residues. The CDR3 region is CASSQDEGQRANYGYTF. CDR3 DNA sequence: TGTGCCAGCAGCCAAGATGAAGGACAGCGAGCTAACTATGGCTACACCTTC.

The V call is TRBV29-1, the J call TRBJ1-2; 7 bases match TRBD1. Germline CDR1 reads SQVTM; CDR2 reads ANQGSEA. This CDR3 spans 15 amino acids. Trimming removed 3 bases from V and 1 base from J; junction bases left unmatched: 8. CDR3 sequence reads: CSVDQGDSLNYGYTF. The DNA for the CDR3 is TGCAGCGTTGATCAGGGGGACTCCCTTAACTATGGCTACACCTTC.

This rearrangement joins TRBV7-2 to TRBJ2-7; TRBD2 aligns across 12 bases. The length of the CDR3 is 16 residues. Per germline, CDR1 SGHTA and CDR2 FQGNSA. J lost 0 bases, V lost 1 base, and 1 base had no gene match. The CDR3 DNA follows: TGTGCCAGCAGCTTAGGGACTAGCGGGGCCTCCTACGAGCAGTACTTC. This sequence encodes CASSLGTSGASYEQYF. The full variable domain, completed using reference TRBV7-2 and TRBJ2-7, is GAGVSQSPSNKVTEKGKDVELRCDPISGHTALYWYRQSLGQGLEFLIYFQGNSAPDKSGLPSDRFSAERTGGSVSTLTIQRTQQEDSAVYLCASSLGTSGASYEQYFGPGTRLTVT.

As regards this clone: Other DNA sequences within the sample encode an identical CDR3. The chain joins TRBV7-3 to TRBJ2-1; 7 positions match TRBD2. The CDR3 contains 15 residues. The ends lost 1 base at V and 4 bases at J; junction bases unmatched: 4. Germline CDR1 is SGHTA and CDR2 is FQGTGA. Here the CDR3 reads CASSLRLAEYNEQFF. In nucleotides, the CDR3 is TGTGCCAGCAGCTTAAGGCTAGCGGAATACAATGAGCAGTTCTTC.

The chain combines TRBV10-3 with TRBJ1-2, with 8 bases that match TRBD1. The J segment lost 7 bases and the V segment lost 5 bases, leaving 6 bases of the junction unmatched. The CDR3 has 13 amino acids. Germline V gene lookup returns CDR1 ENHRY and CDR2 SYGVKD. The chain's CDR3 is CAISQDREAGYTF. The CDR3 bases are TGTGCCATCAGTCAGGACAGGGAGGCTGGCTACACCTTC.

V and J are TRBV29-1 and TRBJ1-2; 8 nucleotides match TRBD1. The CDR3 totals 12 residues. In germline, CDR1 is SQVTM, CDR2 ANQGSEA. V was pared by 3 bases and J by 7 bases, with 4 bases of the junction left unmatched. DNA for the CDR3: TGCAGCGTTGACGGCAGGGGGCTTGGCTACACCTTC. It encodes CSVDGRGLGYTF.

This chain links TRBV7-9 with TRBJ2-2; D might be TRBD1 (5 bases). The CDR3 contains 14 residues. V lost 5 bases, J lost 0 bases, and 7 bases lay in between. Per the germline V gene, CDR1 is SEHNR and CDR2 is FQNEAQ (reference sequence). The CDR3 DNA follows: TGTGCCAGCAGCCTGACAGCGAACACCGGGGAGCTGTTTTTT. It yields the protein CASSLTANTGELFF.

This chain connects TRBV4-2 to TRBJ1-6, with 8 bases fitting TRBD1. The ends lost 3 bases at V and 7 bases at J; junction bases unmatched: 8. Germline V lookup: CDR1 LGHNA, CDR2 YNFKEQ. This CDR3 is built from 16 residues. Here the CDR3 DNA reads TGTGCCAGCAGCCAGGGAATGGGACAGGCCAATTCACCCCTCCACTTT. Amino acid sequence: CASSQGMGQANSPLHF.

The V call is TRBV29-1, the J call TRBJ1-1; D is ambiguous. The V end lost 7 bases, the J end lost 3 bases, and 15 bases lay between the germline ends. The CDR3 loop spans 13 amino acids. From germline, CDR1 is SQVTM and CDR2 ANQGSEA. This CDR3 is CSAVPGWDTEAFF. CDR3 in DNA: TGCAGCGCCGTCCCAGGATGGGACACTGAAGCTTTCTTT.

CDR3 nucleotides: TGCGCCAGCAATCACGACACTCCAAGCTCCTACGAGCAGTACTTC. The encoded protein is CASNHDTPSSYEQYF. This sequence joins TRBV10-1 and TRBJ2-7; D gene ambiguous. The CDR3 has 15 residues. Germline V gives CDR1 WNHNN, CDR2 SYGVQD (reference sequence). Trimming cost V 7 bases and J 0 bases, with 16 bases left between them.

The chain links TRBV19 to TRBJ1-2; 12 bases line up with TRBD1. The V gene end was trimmed by 6 bases and the J gene end by 2 bases; junction bases not matched to a gene: 10. The CDR3 is 17 amino acids. CDR1 is LNHDA, CDR2 SQIVND, per germline (reference sequence). DNA of the CDR3: TGTGCCAGTAGGACTCCGGGACAGGGGGCGCGGAACTATGGCTACACCTTC. Protein: CASRTPGQGARNYGYTF.

This chain links TRBV5-4 with TRBJ2-3; TRBD1 matches at 12 bases. Looked up from germline, CDR1 is SGHNT and CDR2 is YYREEE (reference sequence). The CDR3 is 15 amino acids. Losses at the gene ends were 5 bases for V and 4 bases for J; bases not matched to a gene: 5. The CDR3 here is CASRTGTGGPDTQYF. CDR3 in DNA: TGTGCCAGCAGGACCGGGACAGGGGGCCCAGATACGCAGTATTTT.

The chain is built from TRBV5-1 and TRBJ2-7; 9 nucleotides agree with TRBD1. V lost 4 bases to trimming and J lost 0 bases; unmatched junction nucleotides: 5. Germline V gene data show CDR1 as SGHRS and CDR2 as YFSETQ. The CDR3 runs 15 residues. CDR3 DNA sequence: TGCGCCAGCAGCCCCGGGGACAGGGTCTCCTACGAGCAGTACTTC. Amino acid sequence: CASSPGDRVSYEQYF. The entire variable domain, with the rest obtained from reference TRBV5-1 and TRBJ2-7, is as follows: KAGVTQTPRYLIKTRGQQVTLSCSPISGHRSVSWYQQTPGQGLQFLFEYFSETQRNKGNFPGRFSGRQFSNSRSEMNVSTLELGDSALYLCASSPGDRVSYEQYFGPGTRLTVT.

This clone was seen only once. The chain carries TRBV5-1 and TRBJ1-3; D gene unclear. The CDR3 runs 14 residues. V lost 4 bases, J lost 0 bases, and 8 bases lay in between. Germline CDR1 reads SGHRS; CDR2 reads YFSETQ. The CDR3 DNA follows: TGCGCCAGCAGCCCGGAGGGCTCTGGAAACACCATATATTTT. Translation gives CASSPEGSGNTIYF.

This clone was seen a few times. The V and J genes are TRBV6-2 or TRBV6-3 and TRBJ2-7, with D possibly being TRBD2 (6 bases). V lost 5 bases to trimming and J lost 3 bases, with 20 bases between them. Germline V gene data show CDR1 as MNHEY and CDR2 as SVGEGT. The CDR3 length is 16 residues. CDR3 DNA: TGTGCCAGCAGTCCGCACCCCCCCGGACTAAACTACGAGCAGTACTTC. Amino acid sequence: CASSPHPPGLNYEQYF.

The chain has TRBV10-3 and TRBJ1-1; 10 bases are a match to TRBD1. This CDR3 contains 14 residues. The germline V gene encodes CDR1 ENHRY and CDR2 SYGVKD. Unmatched junction bases numbered 5, after V lost 6 bases and J lost 4 bases. The CDR3 here is CAISDRGPGTEAFF. The CDR3 region has the DNA TGTGCCATCAGCGACAGGGGGCCGGGCACTGAAGCTTTCTTT.

J is TRBJ1-3 and V is TRBV6-5; D remains ambiguous. V was pared by 0 bases and J by 4 bases, with 10 bases between. Looked up from germline, CDR1 is MNHEY and CDR2 is SVGAGI. The CDR3 sequence is 15 residues long. Here the CDR3 DNA reads TGTGCCAGCAGTTACTCGAGGCGTCCGGGAAACACCATATATTTT. Protein sequence: CASSYSRRPGNTIYF.

The gene calls are TRBV6-2 or TRBV6-3 and TRBJ2-2, with TRBD2 identical over 7 bases. The CDR3 runs 20 residues. Germline V gene lookup returns CDR1 MNHEY and CDR2 SVGEGT. Trimming cost V 0 bases and J 0 bases; bases outside gene matches: 13. The CDR3 region has the DNA TGTGCCAGCAGTTACTCGAGGGTCGCCCATAGCGGGCCGAACACCGGGGAGCTGTTTTTT. This encodes CASSYSRVAHSGPNTGELFF.

The rearrangement joins TRBV30 to TRBJ2-5; maybe TRBD2 (6 bases). Germline V gene sequence: CDR1 GTSNPN, CDR2 SVGIG (reference sequence). The V gene lost 0 bases and the J gene lost 0 bases, with 20 bases spanning the gap. The CDR3 runs to 18 residues. CDR3 protein: CAWSVRAGPLPYQETQYF. CDR3 DNA sequence: TGTGCCTGGAGTGTAAGGGCGGGACCCCTACCTTACCAAGAGACCCAGTACTTC.

This clone was observed a handful of times. The J gene is TRBJ1-3, the V gene TRBV5-5, with D perhaps matching TRBD1 (6 bases). The V end was cut by 2 bases, the J end by 0 bases, with 12 bases between. Germline V lookup: CDR1 SGHKS, CDR2 YYEKEE (reference sequence). The CDR3 loop spans 16 amino acids. This CDR3 reads CASSLQGGDSGNTIYF. The CDR3 DNA reads as TGTGCCAGCAGCTTACAGGGTGGAGACTCTGGAAACACCATATATTTT.

Here the CDR3 DNA reads TGCGCCAGCAGAGGTCAGGGGGCGATCTACGAGCAGTACTTC. Amino acids: CASRGQGAIYEQYF. The chain carries TRBV5-1 and TRBJ2-7; the match to TRBD1 covers 8 bases. V lost 5 bases, J lost 3 bases, and 7 bases stayed unmatched. CDR1 is SGHRS, CDR2 YFSETQ, per germline. This CDR3 has 14 amino acids.

Many counts were recorded for this clone. J is TRBJ1-2 and V is TRBV11-3; no clear D. The CDR3 extends over 13 amino acids. V lost 3 bases, J lost 8 bases, and 13 bases lay in between. Germline-derived CDR1 and CDR2 are SGHNT and YENEEA. The CDR3 loop reads CASSFRDPEGYTF. The CDR3 DNA reads as TGTGCCAGCAGCTTTCGAGACCCGGAGGGCTACACCTTC.

The chain combines TRBV12-5 with TRBJ1-5, with D perhaps matching TRBD1 (6 bases). Trimming cost V 1 base and J 0 bases, with 13 bases left between them. The CDR3 has 17 residues. Germline V gene sequence: CDR1 LGHNT, CDR2 FRNRAP. This CDR3 is CASGLGQGPSSNQPQHF. The CDR3 DNA reads as TGTGCTAGTGGTTTGGGCCAGGGGCCAAGTAGCAATCAGCCCCAGCATTTT.